This T cell receptor beta chain emerged from a study of Ad26.COV2.S vaccination and SARS-CoV-2 variants. Trimming took 1 base from V and 6 from J; bases not matched to a gene: 6. CDR1 and CDR2 from the germline V gene are SGHDT and YYEEEE. The CDR3 is 15 amino acids. Clones were read by immunoSEQ multiplex PCR, and TCRdb kept only the in-frame ones, dropping some. The table includes about 98,000 clones, roughly 80% detected once. Sequenced material: peripheral blood, taken after recovery from COVID-19. This receptor was taken from a human donor who had recovered from COVID-19. This chain joins TRBV5-6 and TRBJ2-2; TRBD2 agrees at 7 bases. The CDR3 DNA follows: TGTGCCAGCAGCTTGCCGGGGGAGGGTCCCGGGGAGCTGTTTTTT. This sequence encodes CASSLPGEGPGELFF.